Following are 23 T cell receptor beta chains from one sample sequenced in a study of blood T cell repertoires in COVID-19. The repertoire was sequenced with immunoSEQ multiplex PCR; TCRdb's copy has only in-frame clones and lacks some. The sample records about 220,000 clones, 70% to 85% being singletons. The sample consisted of PBMCs or T cells enriched from blood (not recorded which). The receptors shown here come from a woman aged 60-75 years who had recovered from COVID-19.

This clone was seen repeatedly, ten times or more. The chain is built from TRBV27 and TRBJ2-3, with 7 bases aligning to TRBD1. The CDR3 consists of 17 residues. Trimming cost V 4 bases and J 0 bases; bases outside gene matches: 10. Germline CDR1 MNHEY, CDR2 SMNVEV (reference sequence). CDR3: CASSSRRKTGSTDTQYF. In DNA form, the CDR3 reads TGTGCCAGCAGTTCTCGTCGGAAGACAGGGAGCACAGATACGCAGTATTTT.

This clone has just one count. The gene calls are TRBV7-2 and TRBJ1-4, with D unclear. The germline V gene has CDR1 SGHTA and CDR2 FQGNSA. The CDR3 covers 16 residues. Trimming left V 1 base short and J 0 bases short, with 9 bases between. The DNA of the CDR3 is TGTGCCAGCAGCTTAGACAGATTTTCAACTAATGAAAAACTGTTTTTT. Translating gives CASSLDRFSTNEKLFF. Supplemented by reference TRBV7-2 and TRBJ1-4, the full variable domain reads GAGVSQSPSNKVTEKGKDVELRCDPISGHTALYWYRQSLGQGLEFLIYFQGNSAPDKSGLPSDRFSAERTGGSVSTLTIQRTQQEDSAVYLCASSLDRFSTNEKLFFGSGTQLSVL.

The rearrangement links TRBV3-1 (or the pseudogene TRBV3-2) to TRBJ2-7, with TRBD1 identical over 8 bases. V trimming: 2 bases; J trimming: 4 bases; junction bases outside the gene matches: 7. Germline-derived CDR1 and CDR2 are LGHDT and YNNKEL (reference sequence). The CDR3 contains 15 residues. CDR3 DNA: TGTGCCAGCAGCCAACTACTAACAGGGGGGTACGAGCAGTACTTC. As protein: CASSQLLTGGYEQYF.

The chain uses TRBV5-1 and TRBJ1-6; 8 positions match TRBD1. The germline gives CDR1 SGHRS, CDR2 YFSETQ. The CDR3 has 14 amino acids. V lost 5 bases and J lost 6; bases outside the gene matches: 4. CDR3 nucleotide sequence: TGCGCCAGCAGGATAGACAGGGGTAATTCACCCCTCCACTTT. Its translation: CASRIDRGNSPLHF.

This chain connects TRBV4-2 to TRBJ1-1; the D is unclear. With 6 bases removed from V and 3 bases from J, the gap between germline ends came to 17 bases. The CDR3 has 15 amino acids. From germline, CDR1 is LGHNA and CDR2 YNFKEQ. CDR3 in amino acids: CASSHGGQEDTEAFF. The CDR3 DNA sequence: TGTGCCAGCAGTCACGGCGGGCAGGAGGACACTGAAGCTTTCTTT.

The chain recombines TRBV10-3 with TRBJ2-1; 12 bases align to TRBD2. The CDR3 spans 16 residues. CDR1 and CDR2 (germline): ENHRY, SYGVKD. Losses at the gene ends were 2 bases for V and 5 bases for J; bases not matched to a gene: 4. CDR3 protein: CAISEASGRVNNEQFF. The DNA of the CDR3 is TGTGCCATCAGTGAGGCTAGCGGGAGGGTGAACAATGAGCAGTTCTTC.

V is TRBV28 and J is TRBJ1-4; maybe TRBD1 (5 bases). The germline V gene encodes CDR1 MDHEN and CDR2 SYDVKM. V was clipped by 6 bases and J by 2 bases, with 10 bases between them. This CDR3 is built from 14 residues. In DNA, the CDR3 is TGTGCCAGCAGGAAGGGACTGACTAATGAAAAACTGTTTTTT. It specifies CASRKGLTNEKLFF.

The chain links TRBV13 to TRBJ1-2, with a possible D match to TRBD1 (6 bases). The germline V and J ends were trimmed by 5 bases and 0 bases, with 10 bases remaining between them. This CDR3 comprises 14 residues. Germline V gene sequence: CDR1 PRHDT, CDR2 FYEKMQ (reference sequence). The CDR3 loop reads CASSIRQANYGYTF. CDR3 nucleotide sequence: TGTGCCAGCAGCATCCGACAGGCTAACTATGGCTACACCTTC.

The chain couples TRBV19 to TRBJ2-7; TRBD1 might be the D (5 bases). Germline loops: CDR1 LNHDA, CDR2 SQIVND (reference sequence). This CDR3 has 15 residues. V lost 3 bases to trimming and J lost 5 bases, with 17 bases between them. The CDR3 coding sequence is TGTGCCAGTAGTATGTTGTCCAGGGCCGCCCACGAGCAGTACTTC. This codes for CASSMLSRAAHEQYF.

Only one count was recorded for this clone. V gene TRBV7-6 combines with J gene TRBJ2-7; 8 bases map to TRBD2. Per the germline V gene, CDR1 is SGHVS and CDR2 is FNYEAQ. After removal of 0 bases from V and 5 bases from J, the junction contained 9 bases not matched to a gene. The CDR3 is 16 amino acids. CDR3 protein: CASSLAVGSGANEQYF. The DNA for the CDR3 is TGTGCCAGCAGCTTAGCGGTCGGTAGCGGGGCTAACGAGCAGTACTTC.

The chain combines TRBV7-2 with TRBJ1-1, with D possibly being TRBD1 (5 bases). The ends were cut back, 1 base at V and 6 bases at J, with 12 bases in the middle. The CDR3 is made up of 14 amino acids. Germline V gives CDR1 SGHTA, CDR2 FQGNSA. The CDR3 DNA is TGTGCCAGCAGCTTAGGGGGCAGTCTCGCTGAAGCTTTCTTT. Its translation is CASSLGGSLAEAFF.

The chain employs TRBV5-5 and TRBJ1-3; unclear D gene. In germline, CDR1 is SGHKS, CDR2 YYEKEE (reference sequence). The CDR3 consists of 16 residues. Trimming shortened V by 1 base and J by 0 bases, and 11 bases separated the two germline ends. The CDR3 bases are TGTGCCAGCAGCTTGATACCCCCGGGCTCTGGAAACACCATATATTTT. It specifies CASSLIPPGSGNTIYF.

The chain recombines TRBV6-1 with TRBJ2-1, with TRBD2 matching 11 bases. Germline lookup yields CDR1 MNHNS and CDR2 SASEGT. J was trimmed by 2 bases and V by 3 bases; bases with no gene match: 3. The CDR3 has 16 amino acids. CDR3 bases: TGTGCCAGCAGTGACGGGACTAGCGGCGCCTACAATGAGCAGTTCTTC. It is translated as CASSDGTSGAYNEQFF.

The chain uses TRBV4-1 and TRBJ2-3; 10 bases are a match to TRBD2. Germline CDR1 and CDR2: MGHRA and YSYEKL. The CDR3 sequence is 17 residues long. The V and J ends lost 0 bases and 4 bases, in that order; junction bases with no gene match: 7. The CDR3 DNA reads as TGCGCCAGCAGCCAAGACTCGGCTAGCGGGAGTCCAGATACGCAGTATTTT. The encoded protein is CASSQDSASGSPDTQYF.

This chain joins TRBV6-5 and TRBJ1-4, with a tentative D call TRBD1 (6 bases). This CDR3 region has 13 residues. Per germline, CDR1 MNHEY and CDR2 SVGAGI. The V end was cut by 7 bases, the J end by 7 bases, with 13 bases between. CDR3 loop: CASKRQGSEKLFF. The CDR3 coding sequence is TGTGCCAGCAAGCGTCAGGGGAGTGAAAAACTGTTTTTT.

The V call is TRBV20-1, the J call TRBJ2-7, with D hard to call. The CDR3 consists of 11 residues. V was pared by 3 bases and J by 2 bases, with 5 bases between. Germline assignment: CDR1 DFQATT and CDR2 SNEGSKA (reference sequence). In DNA form, the CDR3 reads TGCAGTGCTAGGGCCGCCTACGAGCAGTACTTC. Protein sequence: CSARAAYEQYF.

This chain uses TRBV4-2 with TRBJ1-1; tentative D call: TRBD1 (6 bases). The CDR3 extends over 15 amino acids. With 4 bases removed from V and 3 bases from J, the gap between germline ends came to 15 bases. Germline lookup yields CDR1 LGHNA and CDR2 YNFKEQ. CDR3 DNA sequence: TGTGCCAGCAGCCCGAGGGGCAGGGGAGACACTGAAGCTTTCTTT. As protein: CASSPRGRGDTEAFF.

This chain uses TRBV18 with TRBJ1-1; a weak D match, TRBD1 (5 bases). Germline V lookup: CDR1 KGHSH, CDR2 LQKENI. V lost 3 bases and J 2 bases, leaving 13 bases between the germline ends. This CDR3 spans 15 amino acids. The CDR3 here is CASSPAGHSNTEAFF. Written as DNA, the CDR3 is TGTGCCAGCTCACCTGCAGGACATTCTAACACTGAAGCTTTCTTT.

This chain links TRBV5-6 with TRBJ1-6; D gene uncertain. The CDR3 runs 14 residues. The V end was cut by 5 bases, the J end by 3 bases, with 9 bases between. Per the germline V gene, CDR1 is SGHDT and CDR2 is YYEEEE. The CDR3 region is CASSPGYYNSPLHF. The CDR3, as DNA: TGTGCCAGCAGTCCCGGGTACTATAATTCACCCCTCCACTTT.

The genes are TRBV5-1 and TRBJ1-3, with a weak D call TRBD1 (5 bases). Trimming pared 0 bases from V and 0 bases from J, leaving 10 bases between. Germline loops: CDR1 SGHRS, CDR2 YFSETQ. The CDR3 is made up of 16 amino acids. The CDR3 DNA reads TGCGCCAGCAGCTTGGGACAGTTCTCCTCTGGAAACACCATATATTTT. As protein: CASSLGQFSSGNTIYF. The whole variable domain, filled in from reference TRBV5-1 and TRBJ1-3, reads KAGVTQTPRYLIKTRGQQVTLSCSPISGHRSVSWYQQTPGQGLQFLFEYFSETQRNKGNFPGRFSGRQFSNSRSEMNVSTLELGDSALYLCASSLGQFSSGNTIYFGEGSWLTVV.

The chain uses TRBV12-3 or TRBV12-4 and TRBJ2-1, with 7 bases that match TRBD1. The V and J ends lost 4 bases and 5 bases, in that order; junction bases with no gene match: 2. CDR3 length: 13 residues. The CDR3 is CASSYRGNNEQFF. CDR3 nucleotides: TGTGCCAGCAGTTACAGGGGAAACAATGAGCAGTTCTTC.

The chain recombines TRBV11-2 with TRBJ2-5; a possible D gene is TRBD1 (5 bases). V was clipped by 4 bases and J by 9 bases, with 9 bases between them. This CDR3 has 11 residues. Germline assignment: CDR1 SGHAT and CDR2 FQNNGV. The CDR3 nucleotides read TGTGCCAGCAGCTGGGGCGAGGCCCAGTACTTC. It encodes CASSWGEAQYF.

V gene TRBV19 combines with J gene TRBJ2-5; 10 positions match TRBD1. CDR3 length: 13 amino acids. V lost 6 bases to trimming and J lost 3 bases; unmatched junction nucleotides: 1. Germline V CDR1 and CDR2: LNHDA, SQIVND (reference sequence). CDR3 residues: CASRDRGEETQYF. The CDR3, as DNA: TGTGCCAGTAGGGACAGGGGGGAAGAGACCCAGTACTTC.